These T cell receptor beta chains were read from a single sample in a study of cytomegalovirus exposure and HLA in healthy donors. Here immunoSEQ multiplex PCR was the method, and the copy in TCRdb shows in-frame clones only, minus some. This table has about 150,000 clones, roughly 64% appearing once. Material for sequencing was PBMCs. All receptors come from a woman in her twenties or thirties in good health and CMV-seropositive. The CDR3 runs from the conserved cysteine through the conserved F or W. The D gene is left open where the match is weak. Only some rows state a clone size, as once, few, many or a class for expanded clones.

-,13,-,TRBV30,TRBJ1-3,TGTGCCTGGAGTGAGCTTTCTGGAAACACCATATATTTT,CAWSELSGNTIYF
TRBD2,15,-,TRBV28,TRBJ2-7,TGTGCCAGCAGTTTCGGCGGGGGAAATACCTACGAGCAGTACTTC,CASSFGGGNTYEQYF
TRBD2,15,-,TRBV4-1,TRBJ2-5,TGCGCCAGCAGCCTAGGGGCTAGCGGCCAAGAGACCCAGTACTTC,CASSLGASGQETQYF
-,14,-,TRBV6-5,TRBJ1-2,TGTGCCAGCAGTTATTCGACAGATCACTATGGCTACACCTTC,CASSYSTDHYGYTF
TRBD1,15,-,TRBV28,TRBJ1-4,TGTGCCAGCAGTCAAACCGACAGGGCCAGGGAAAAACTGTTTTTT,CASSQTDRAREKLFF
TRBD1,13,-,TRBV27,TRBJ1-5,TGTGCCAGCTCCCAGGGGGGAAGGCAGCCCCAGCATTTT,CASSQGGRQPQHF
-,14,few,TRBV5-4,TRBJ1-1,TGTGCCAGCAGTCCGAATCGGGGTGGCACTGAAGCTTTCTTT,CASSPNRGGTEAFF
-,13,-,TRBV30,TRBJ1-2,TGTGCCTGGACCCCTCTTGAGAGCTATGGCTACACCTTC,CAWTPLESYGYTF
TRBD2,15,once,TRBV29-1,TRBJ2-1,TGCAGCGTTGAAGGTGGGACTAGCGGACACAATGAGCAGTTCTTC,CSVEGGTSGHNEQFF
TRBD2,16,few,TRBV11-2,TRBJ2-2,TGTGCCAGCAGGGAACGGGGGGGTACGGACACCGGGGAGCTGTTTTTT,CASRERGGTDTGELFF
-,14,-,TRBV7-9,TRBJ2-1,TGTGCCAGCAGCTGGTTAGCCTCCTACAATGAGCAGTTCTTC,CASSWLASYNEQFF
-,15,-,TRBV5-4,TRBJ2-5,TGTGCCAGCAGCTCGCAACTCAGGGCGGAGGAGACCCAGTACTTC,CASSSQLRAEETQYF
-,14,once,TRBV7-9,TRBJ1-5,TGTGCCAGCAGTCCAGTACACCAGGTTTGGCCCCAGCATTTT,CASSPVHQVWPQHF
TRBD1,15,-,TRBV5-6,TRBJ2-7,TGTGCCAGCAGCTCTGCCGGGACAGGGATCTACGAGCAGTACTTC,CASSSAGTGIYEQYF
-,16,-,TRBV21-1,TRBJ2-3,TGTGCCAGCAGCATTCCGGGACAGGGTCGTACAGATACGCAGTATTTT,CASSIPGQGRTDTQYF
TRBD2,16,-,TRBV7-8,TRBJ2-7,TGTGCCAGCAGCTACCGGACTAGCGGGGATAAAAACGAGCAGTACTTC,CASSYRTSGDKNEQYF
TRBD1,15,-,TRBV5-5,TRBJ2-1,TGTGCCAGCAGCTTGGAGGGGGCTGTGATGAATGAGCAGTTCTTC,CASSLEGAVMNEQFF
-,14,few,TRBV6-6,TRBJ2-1,TGTGCCAGCAGATCTAGCAGAATAACAGATGAGCAGTTCTTC,CASRSSRITDEQFF
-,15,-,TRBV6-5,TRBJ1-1,TGTGCCAGCAGTCCCCGGACGGAGGGAGACACTGAAGCTTTCTTT,CASSPRTEGDTEAFF
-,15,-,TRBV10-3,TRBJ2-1,TGTGCCATCAGTGAGTCGGCATTGGGTAGGGGTGAGCAGTTCTTC,CAISESALGRGEQFF
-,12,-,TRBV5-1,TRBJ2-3,TGCGCCAGCAGCTATTCAGAGGGAACGCAGTATTTT,CASSYSEGTQYF
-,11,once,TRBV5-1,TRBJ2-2,TGCGCCAGCAAAGTAGAAGGGGAGCTGTTTTTT,CASKVEGELFF
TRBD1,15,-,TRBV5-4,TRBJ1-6,TGTGCCAGCAGCTTGGAAGGACAGGCGGTTTCACCCCTCCACTTT,CASSLEGQAVSPLHF
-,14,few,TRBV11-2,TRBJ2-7,TGTGCCAGCAGCTTAGCCAGGGACTTATACGAGCAGTACTTC,CASSLARDLYEQYF
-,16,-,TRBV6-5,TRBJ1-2,TGTGCCAGCAGTTACGCTCCACCCAAGGACAGCTATGGCTACACCTTC,CASSYAPPKDSYGYTF
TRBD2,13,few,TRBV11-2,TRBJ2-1,TGTGCCAGCAGCGAACGGGAGCGGGGGACGAAGTTCTTC,CASSERERGTKFF
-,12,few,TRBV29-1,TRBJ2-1,TGCAGCGTTGCCTCGAGGTTGAGGGAGCAGTTCTTC,CSVASRLREQFF
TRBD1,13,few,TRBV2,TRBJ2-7,TGTGCCAGCACCGGACAGGGCGCCGGCGAGCAGTACTTC,CASTGQGAGEQYF
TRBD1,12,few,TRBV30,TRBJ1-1,TGTGCCTGGAGACCCCGGACAGGAAAGGCTTTCTTT,CAWRPRTGKAFF
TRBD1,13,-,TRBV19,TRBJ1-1,TGTGCCAGCGGTGCCGGGACAGGGCTGTTCGCTTTCTTT,CASGAGTGLFAFF
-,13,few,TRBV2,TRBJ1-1,TGTGCCAGCAGTGGGGAGGGGAACACTGAAGCTTTCTTT,CASSGEGNTEAFF
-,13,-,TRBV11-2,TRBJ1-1,TGTGCCAGCAGCACCTACAGGGAATACAAAGCTTTCTTT,CASSTYREYKAFF
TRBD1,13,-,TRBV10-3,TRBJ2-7,TGTGCCAGTTCTCGGACAGGGGGAGACGAGCAGTACTTC,CASSRTGGDEQYF
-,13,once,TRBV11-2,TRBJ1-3,TGTGCCAGCAGACAGGGCTCTGGAAACACCATATATTTT,CASRQGSGNTIYF
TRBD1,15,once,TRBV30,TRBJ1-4,TGTGCCTGGAGTCCGATAGGACAGGGGGCAAGAAAACTGTTTTTT,CAWSPIGQGARKLFF
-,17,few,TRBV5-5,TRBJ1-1,TGTGCCAGCAGCAGAGCAGGCATTGGGGGGGGGAACACTGAAGCTTTCTTT,CASSRAGIGGGNTEAFF
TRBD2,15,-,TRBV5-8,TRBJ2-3,TGTGCCAGCAGCTTACCAGCGGGACGCACAGATACGCAGTATTTT,CASSLPAGRTDTQYF
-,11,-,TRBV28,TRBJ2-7,TGTGCCAGCACGGGCTCCTACGAGCAGTACTTC,CASTGSYEQYF
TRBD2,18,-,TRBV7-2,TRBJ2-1,TGTGCCAGCAGCTTAGGGTTGGGCTTAGCGGGGGGAAGCAATGAGCAGTTCTTC,CASSLGLGLAGGSNEQFF
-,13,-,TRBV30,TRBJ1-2,TGTGCCTGGAGCCCTGGGCAGGGTGCTGGCTACACCTTC,CAWSPGQGAGYTF
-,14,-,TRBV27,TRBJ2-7,TGTGCCAGCAGTTTATATCGGGGGGCGGACGAGCAGTACTTC,CASSLYRGADEQYF
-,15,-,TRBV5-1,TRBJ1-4,TGCGCCAGCAGCCCTATGGGGGGGGCTGGGGAAAAACTGTTTTTT,CASSPMGGAGEKLFF
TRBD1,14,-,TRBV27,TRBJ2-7,TGTGCCAGCAGTTTAGGGACAGGAGGAAACGAGCAGTACTTC,CASSLGTGGNEQYF
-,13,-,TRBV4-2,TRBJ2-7,TGTGCCAGCAGCCAAGACAGCTCCTACGAGCAGTACTTC,CASSQDSSYEQYF
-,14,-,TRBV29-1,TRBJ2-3,TGCAGCGTTGAAGGCCCCCGGAGGTCAGATACGCAGTATTTT,CSVEGPRRSDTQYF
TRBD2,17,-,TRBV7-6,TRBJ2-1,TGTGCCAGCAGCCCCCGGCGTAGCGGGAGCTCCTACAATGAGCAGTTCTTC,CASSPRRSGSSYNEQFF
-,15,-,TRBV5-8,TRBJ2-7,TGTGCCAGCAGCTTGGGGCAGGGTAGCTCCTACGAGCAGTACTTC,CASSLGQGSSYEQYF
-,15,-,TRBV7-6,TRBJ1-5,TGTGCCAGCAGTTTTTTAGCAGGGGTCAATCAGCCCCAGCATTTT,CASSFLAGVNQPQHF